This T cell receptor beta chain was observed in a study of spatial heterogeneity in lung cancer. Background on the study: Compared with alpha-chain sequences, beta-chain sequences were consistently detected in greater numbers. Study results and limitations: Counts of expanded alpha and beta TCRs within tumors tracked the tumor nonsynonymous mutation count.

The time point here: sample taken at primary tumor resection. Sequencing was performed on whole RNA extracted from tumor and nontumor lung tissue, or from frozen PBMC, and the material was left unsorted. CDR1 and CDR2 (germline): LGHDT, YNNKEL (reference sequence). Trimming removed 0 bases at V and 0 bases at J, with 11 bases between. The CDR3 is 17 residues long. TCRdb ran MiXCR on the 5' RACE reads and lists one entry per CDR3 protein. The sample consists of around 100,000 distinct CDR3 sequences, approximately 4.7% of them appearing once. Points on this clonotype: Its antigen is still unknown.

Source: lung tumor tissue, taken at surgery. The rearrangement links TRBV3-1 to TRBJ1-4; D ambiguous. This clonotype was obtained from a male donor with early-stage non-small cell lung cancer. The chain's CDR3 is CASSQELERATNEKLFF. In DNA, the CDR3 is TGTGCCAGCAGCCAAGAGTTGGAGAGAGCAACTAATGAAAAACTGTTTTTT.